These 24 T cell receptor beta chains were all obtained from the same sample, sequenced in a study of T cell changes during pregnancy in multiple sclerosis. The protocol was immunoSEQ multiplex PCR, while the TCRdb copy is restricted to in-frame clones and leaves out a portion. The sample includes fewer than 70,000 clones, under 95% of them seen just once. Specimen: peripheral blood, collected in the third trimester of pregnancy. The receptors were sampled from a female donor with multiple sclerosis, enrolled in a pregnancy study.

The rearrangement uses TRBV7-3 and TRBJ1-2; perhaps TRBD1 as D (6 bases). The germline gives CDR1 SGHTA, CDR2 FQGTGA. The CDR3 is 14 amino acids. Trimming stripped 5 bases from V and 5 bases from J, with 15 bases between. The CDR3 region is CASSPGGLAYGYTF. The CDR3 region has the DNA TGTGCCAGCAGCCCTGGGGGCCTTGCGTATGGCTACACCTTC. The full variable domain, rest sourced from reference TRBV7-3 and TRBJ1-2, is GAGVSQTPSNKVTEKGKYVELRCDPISGHTALYWYRQSLGQGPEFLIYFQGTGAADDSGLPNDRFFAVRPEGSVSTLKIQRTERGDSAVYLCASSPGGLAYGYTFGSGTRLTVV.

This chain links TRBV7-2 with TRBJ2-7; D gene unclear. Trimming left V 3 bases short and J 2 bases short, with 11 bases between. CDR3 size: 14 residues. Per germline, CDR1 SGHTA and CDR2 FQGNSA. CDR3 loop: CASSLTRHTYEQYF. CDR3 bases: TGTGCCAGCAGCTTGACGAGACATACCTACGAGCAGTACTTC. The variable domain in full, with the rest retrieved from reference TRBV7-2 and TRBJ2-7, is GAGVSQSPSNKVTEKGKDVELRCDPISGHTALYWYRQSLGQGLEFLIYFQGNSAPDKSGLPSDRFSAERTGGSVSTLTIQRTQQEDSAVYLCASSLTRHTYEQYFGPGTRLTVT.

This sequence joins TRBV29-1 and TRBJ1-3; 7 bases fit TRBD1. This CDR3 region has 13 residues. V gave up 5 bases and J gave up 4 bases; unmatched junction bases: 5. Germline V CDR1 and CDR2: SQVTM, ANQGSEA. In DNA form, the CDR3 reads TGCAGCGTTTACAGGGGAGCCGGAAACACCATATATTTT. It codes for CSVYRGAGNTIYF.

The chain combines TRBV29-1 with TRBJ1-1, with TRBD1 as a possible D gene (5 bases). V was clipped by 3 bases and J by 3 bases, with 11 bases between them. In germline, CDR1 is SQVTM, CDR2 ANQGSEA. The CDR3 consists of 13 residues. The CDR3 DNA reads TGCAGCGTTGAGGTACAGGCCGACACTGAAGCTTTCTTT. It specifies CSVEVQADTEAFF. The full variable domain, its missing parts supplied by reference TRBV29-1 and TRBJ1-1, is SAVISQKPSRDICQRGTSLTIQCQVDSQVTMMFWYRQQPGQSLTLIATANQGSEATYESGFVIDKFPISRPNLTFSTLTVSNMSPEDSSIYLCSVEVQADTEAFFGQGTRLTVV.

CDR3: CASSFQAGANYGYTF. The CDR3 nucleotides are TGTGCCAGCAGCTTCCAGGCAGGGGCGAACTATGGCTACACCTTC. This chain uses TRBV7-9 with TRBJ1-2; D is possibly TRBD1 (6 bases). The CDR3 is 15 amino acids. In germline, CDR1 is SEHNR, CDR2 FQNEAQ (reference sequence). The ends were cut back, 3 bases at V and 2 bases at J, with 13 bases in the middle.

CDR3 nucleotide sequence: TGCGCCAACCCAAAGGGGCCCCTCTTCAATTGGGGGGATTCACCCCTCCACTTT. It is translated as CANPKGPLFNWGDSPLHF. The chain carries TRBV10-1 and TRBJ1-6; weak D call: TRBD1 (5 bases). The CDR3 consists of 18 residues. V lost 10 bases and J lost 8, with 30 bases in between. Germline CDR1 and CDR2: WNHNN and SYGVQD (reference sequence).

This rearrangement joins TRBV7-2 to TRBJ2-3; D not resolved. The length of the CDR3 is 17 residues. Germline V lookup: CDR1 SGHTA, CDR2 FQGNSA. V lost 5 bases, J lost 0 bases, and 18 bases lay in between. Here the CDR3 reads CASSPPLTTASTDTQYF. The CDR3 coding sequence is TGTGCCAGCAGCCCGCCCTTAACTACTGCTAGCACAGATACGCAGTATTTT.

The chain combines TRBV7-2 with TRBJ1-2; D unclear. V lost 2 bases to trimming and J lost 8 bases, with 9 bases between them. Germline-derived CDR1 and CDR2 are SGHTA and FQGNSA. This CDR3 has 12 residues. Written as DNA, the CDR3 is TGTGCCAGCAGCTTATCTACTTGGGGCTACACCTTC. Its translation: CASSLSTWGYTF.

The chain combines TRBV9 with TRBJ2-3, with TRBD2 as a possible D gene (6 bases). The V end lost 0 bases, the J end lost 0 bases, and 17 bases lay between the germline ends. The CDR3 totals 18 residues. The germline V gene has CDR1 SGDLS and CDR2 YYNGEE. The CDR3 region has the DNA TGTGCCAGCAGCGTAGATCCCCATTCGGGGACTAGCACAGATACGCAGTATTTT. Protein sequence: CASSVDPHSGTSTDTQYF.

The chain combines TRBV15 with TRBJ2-7; no clear D. Per germline, CDR1 LNHNV and CDR2 YYDKDF (reference sequence). The CDR3 totals 14 residues. Between the trimmed V and J ends, which lost 0 bases and 6 bases, there was a span of 12 bases. CDR3 in amino acids: CATSRDGGVSEQYF. In DNA form, the CDR3 reads TGTGCCACCAGCAGAGATGGCGGAGTTTCCGAGCAGTACTTC.

CDR3 coding DNA: TGCGCCAGCAGTGTGTTTAGCGGGGAGGAGCAGTTCTTC. Translated, it gives CASSVFSGEEQFF. The chain has TRBV10-2 and TRBJ2-1, with TRBD2 matching 8 bases. The CDR3 covers 13 residues. Trimming removed 4 bases from V and 10 bases from J; junction bases left unmatched: 6. Germline-derived CDR1 and CDR2 are WSHSY and SAAADI.

The chain combines TRBV7-9 with TRBJ2-2; D remains ambiguous. Trimming cost V 2 bases and J 6 bases, with 4 bases left between them. The CDR3 totals 12 residues. The germline V gene encodes CDR1 SEHNR and CDR2 FQNEAQ (reference sequence). CDR3 bases: TGTGCCAGCAGCTTACGCGCCGGGGAGCTGTTTTTT. Residues: CASSLRAGELFF.

The rearrangement joins TRBV29-1 to TRBJ2-7; TRBD1 matches at 9 bases. This CDR3 comprises 13 residues. The V gene's germline CDR1 is SQVTM and CDR2 ANQGSEA. V shed 6 bases, J shed 3 bases, and the junction held 6 bases outside the gene matches. The CDR3 loop reads CSVSGQGHYEQYF. DNA for the CDR3: TGCAGCGTCTCGGGACAGGGACACTACGAGCAGTACTTC.

The chain is built from TRBV5-1 and TRBJ1-6, with unresolved D. V shed 2 bases and J shed 7 bases, with 13 bases lying between them. The CDR3 extends over 15 amino acids. Germline V gives CDR1 SGHRS, CDR2 YFSETQ. CDR3 nucleotides: TGCGCCAGCAGCTTCGAGGGCAGCCGAAATTCACCCCTCCACTTT. It yields the protein CASSFEGSRNSPLHF. The full variable domain, with the rest looked up from reference TRBV5-1 and TRBJ1-6, is KAGVTQTPRYLIKTRGQQVTLSCSPISGHRSVSWYQQTPGQGLQFLFEYFSETQRNKGNFPGRFSGRQFSNSRSEMNVSTLELGDSALYLCASSFEGSRNSPLHFGNGTRLTVT.

This clone was recorded once. This chain joins TRBV5-1 and TRBJ2-7; the match to TRBD2 covers 10 bases. V lost 3 bases to trimming and J lost 5 bases; unmatched junction nucleotides: 8. The germline CDR1 and CDR2 sequences are SGHRS and YFSETQ. The CDR3 has 15 amino acids. The CDR3 region has the DNA TGCGCCAGCAGCTGGGGGGGTCTAGCGGGGGACGAGCAGTACTTC. It translates to CASSWGGLAGDEQYF.

The chain employs TRBV27 and TRBJ2-7, with TRBD1 identical over 7 bases. The J segment lost 2 bases and the V segment lost 8 bases, leaving 3 bases of the junction unmatched. The CDR3 runs 12 residues. Germline CDR1 MNHEY, CDR2 SMNVEV (reference sequence). The CDR3 reads CASGQGAYEQYF. As DNA, the CDR3 is TGTGCCAGCGGTCAGGGGGCCTACGAGCAGTACTTC.

This chain uses TRBV10-3 with TRBJ1-1, with D perhaps matching TRBD1 (5 bases). CDR3 size: 14 residues. V gave up 2 bases and J gave up 4 bases, with 11 bases separating them. CDR1 and CDR2 (germline): ENHRY, SYGVKD. Written as DNA, the CDR3 is TGTGCCATCAGTGAGGGGGCAGGATTCACTGAAGCTTTCTTT. It codes for CAISEGAGFTEAFF.

This chain connects TRBV19 to TRBJ2-3, with D possibly TRBD2 on 6 matching bases. This CDR3 is 17 amino acids long. Germline values: CDR1 LNHDA, CDR2 SQIVND (reference sequence). V was shortened by 5 bases and J by 2 bases, with 20 bases between the two germline ends. The CDR3 DNA is TGTGCCAGTAGTCGCGGCTCGGGAGCCATAAACACAGATACGCAGTATTTT. Amino acids: CASSRGSGAINTDTQYF. The full variable domain, its missing parts supplied by reference TRBV19 and TRBJ2-3, is DGGITQSPKYLFRKEGQNVTLSCEQNLNHDAMYWYRQDPGQGLRLIYYSQIVNDFQKGDIAEGYSVSREKKESFPLTVTSAQKNPTAFYLCASSRGSGAINTDTQYFGPGTRLTVL.

V and J are TRBV27 and TRBJ1-2; D remains ambiguous. Germline V CDR1 and CDR2: MNHEY, SMNVEV (reference sequence). This CDR3 spans 14 amino acids. The ends were cut back, 2 bases at V and 8 bases at J, with 15 bases in the middle. The CDR3 region is CASSLNPATGGYTF. DNA for the CDR3: TGTGCCAGCAGTTTAAACCCGGCCACGGGAGGCTACACCTTC.

This sequence joins TRBV4-3 and TRBJ1-2, with no clear D. CDR1 is LGHNA and CDR2 is YSLEER in the germline V gene. V lost 3 bases, J lost 11 bases, and 22 bases lay in between. The CDR3 length is 15 residues. CDR3 residues: CASSHELSYPTGYTF. The CDR3 nucleotides read TGCGCCAGCAGCCACGAGCTTAGCTACCCGACTGGTTACACCTTC.

The rearrangement links TRBV7-8 to TRBJ2-2; weak D call: TRBD2 (5 bases). Trimming cost V 4 bases and J 5 bases, with 8 bases left between them. The CDR3 extends over 13 amino acids. Germline V gene sequence: CDR1 SGHVS, CDR2 FQNEAQ. The CDR3 nucleotides are TGTGCCAGCAGCTCGACGGGGACCGGGGAGCTGTTTTTT. Translated, it gives CASSSTGTGELFF. Full variable domain (missing parts from reference TRBV7-8 and TRBJ2-2): GAGVSQSPRYKVAKRGQDVALRCDPISGHVSLFWYQQALGQGPEFLTYFQNEAQLDKSGLPSDRFFAERPEGSVSTLKIQRTQQEDSAVYLCASSSTGTGELFFGEGSRLTVL.

The genes are TRBV11-2 and TRBJ2-1, with D hard to call. V was clipped by 3 bases and J by 3 bases, with 9 bases between them. This CDR3 comprises 14 residues. Germline CDR1 and CDR2: SGHAT and FQNNGV. The CDR3 nucleotides read TGTGCCAGCAGCTTTGGTGCCTACTACAATGAGCAGTTCTTC. This sequence encodes CASSFGAYYNEQFF. Variable domain in full (rest from reference TRBV11-2 and TRBJ2-1): EAGVAQSPRYKIIEKRQSVAFWCNPISGHATLYWYQQILGQGPKLLIQFQNNGVVDDSQLPKDRFSAERLKGVDSTLKIQPAKLEDSAVYLCASSFGAYYNEQFFGPGTRLTVL.

This chain connects TRBV6-1 to TRBJ2-7; 11 bases map to TRBD2. V lost 8 bases to trimming and J lost 1 base; unmatched junction nucleotides: 7. There are 15 residues in the CDR3. CDR1 and CDR2 from the germline V gene are MNHNS and SASEGT. CDR3 loop: CASSQLAGESYEQYF. CDR3 bases: TGTGCCAGCTCCCAACTAGCGGGGGAGTCCTACGAGCAGTACTTC.

The chain couples TRBV30 to TRBJ1-5, with D tentatively TRBD1 (5 bases). Between the trimmed V and J ends, which lost 3 bases and 2 bases, there was a span of 5 bases. The germline V gene encodes CDR1 GTSNPN and CDR2 SVGIG (reference sequence). This CDR3 spans 12 amino acids. The DNA for the CDR3 is TGTGCCTGGAGCAGGGGCAATCAGCCCCAGCATTTT. Protein product: CAWSRGNQPQHF. Full variable domain (missing parts from reference TRBV30 and TRBJ1-5): SQTIHQWPATLVQPVGSPLSLECTVEGTSNPNLYWYRQAAGRGLQLLFYSVGIGQISSEVPQNLSASRPQDRQFILSSKKLLLSDSGFYLCAWSRGNQPQHFGDGTRLSIL.